This T cell receptor beta chain was profiled in a study of blood T cell repertoires in COVID-19. Across the whole study: Whether acute or convalescent, the COVID-19 samples came from the United States, Italy and Spain. In each case, the material was cDNA or gDNA derived from T cells, B-cell-depleted T cells, or PBMCs.

The germline V gene has CDR1 MNHEY and CDR2 SMNVEV (reference sequence). The CDR3 has 15 residues. Trimming stripped 7 bases from V and 3 bases from J, with 18 bases between. As handled by the study authors: From reference gene primer amplification, estimates of nucleated cell counts were derived. Repertoires were generated with immunoSEQ multiplex PCR, while TCRdb's copy carries only in-frame clones and drops some. Clone size and V and J calls were adopted from that table, with D and trimming inferred from the DNA. The sample records 150,000 to 200,000 clones, more than 65% being singletons. V gene TRBV27 combines with J gene TRBJ1-1; possibly TRBD1 for D (5 bases). This receptor was taken from a human donor with acute or convalescent COVID-19. The donor label of this sample is uncertain. The specimen sequenced was peripheral blood. The CDR3 protein is CASTTTHTGYTEAFF. The CDR3 bases are TGTGCCAGCACAACCACCCATACAGGATACACTGAAGCTTTCTTT.